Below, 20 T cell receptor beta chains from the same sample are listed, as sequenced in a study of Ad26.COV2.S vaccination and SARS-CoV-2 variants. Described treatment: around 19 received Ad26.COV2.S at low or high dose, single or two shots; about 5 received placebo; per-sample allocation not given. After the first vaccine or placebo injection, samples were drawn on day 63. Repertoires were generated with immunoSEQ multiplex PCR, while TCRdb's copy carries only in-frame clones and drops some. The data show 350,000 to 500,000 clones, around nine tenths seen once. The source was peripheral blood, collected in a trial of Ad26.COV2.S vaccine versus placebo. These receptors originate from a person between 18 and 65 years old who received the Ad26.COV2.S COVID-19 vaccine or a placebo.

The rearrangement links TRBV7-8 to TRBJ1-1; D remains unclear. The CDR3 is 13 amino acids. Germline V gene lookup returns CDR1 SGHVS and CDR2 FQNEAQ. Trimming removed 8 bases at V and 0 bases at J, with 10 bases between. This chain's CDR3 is CASHQGLNTEAFF. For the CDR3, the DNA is TGTGCCAGCCACCAAGGGTTGAACACTGAAGCTTTCTTT.

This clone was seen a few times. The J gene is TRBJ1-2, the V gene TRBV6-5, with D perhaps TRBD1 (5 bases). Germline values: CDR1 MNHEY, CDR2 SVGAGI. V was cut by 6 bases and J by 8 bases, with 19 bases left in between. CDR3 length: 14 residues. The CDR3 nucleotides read TGTGCCAGCAGCCGCCGTCTGAGGGGCGGCGGCTACACCTTC. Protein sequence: CASSRRLRGGGYTF.

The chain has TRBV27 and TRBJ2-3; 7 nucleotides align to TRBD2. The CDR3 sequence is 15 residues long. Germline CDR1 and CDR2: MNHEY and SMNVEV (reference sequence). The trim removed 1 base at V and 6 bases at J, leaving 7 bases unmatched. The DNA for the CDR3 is TGTGCCAGCAGTTTATTATTGGCGGGAGCCGATACGCAGTATTTT. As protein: CASSLLLAGADTQYF.

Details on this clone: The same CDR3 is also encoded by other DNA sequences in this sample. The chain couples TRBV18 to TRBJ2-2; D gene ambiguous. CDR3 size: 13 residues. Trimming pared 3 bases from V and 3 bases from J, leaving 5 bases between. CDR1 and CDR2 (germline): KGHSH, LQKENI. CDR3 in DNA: TGTGCCAGCTCACCTTTCGACACCGGGGAGCTGTTTTTT. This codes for CASSPFDTGELFF.

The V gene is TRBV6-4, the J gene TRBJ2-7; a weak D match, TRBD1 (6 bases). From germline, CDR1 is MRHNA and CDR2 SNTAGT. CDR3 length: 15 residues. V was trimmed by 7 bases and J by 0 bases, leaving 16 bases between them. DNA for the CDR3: TGTGCCAGCACCGAGGGACACCCTAGCTCCTACGAGCAGTACTTC. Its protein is CASTEGHPSSYEQYF.

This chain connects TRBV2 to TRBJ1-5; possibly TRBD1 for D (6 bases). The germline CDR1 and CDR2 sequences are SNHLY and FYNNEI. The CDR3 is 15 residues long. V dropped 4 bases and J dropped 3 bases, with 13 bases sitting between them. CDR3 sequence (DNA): TGTGCCAGCAGTGGGACAGTCAATATCAATCAGCCCCAGCATTTT. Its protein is CASSGTVNINQPQHF.

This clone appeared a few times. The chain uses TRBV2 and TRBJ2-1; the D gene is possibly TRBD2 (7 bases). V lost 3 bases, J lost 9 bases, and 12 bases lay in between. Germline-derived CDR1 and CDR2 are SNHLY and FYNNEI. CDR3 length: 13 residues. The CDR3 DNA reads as TGTGCCAGCAGTGAGTACAGGGAGGGTGAGCAGTTCTTC. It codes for CASSEYREGEQFF.

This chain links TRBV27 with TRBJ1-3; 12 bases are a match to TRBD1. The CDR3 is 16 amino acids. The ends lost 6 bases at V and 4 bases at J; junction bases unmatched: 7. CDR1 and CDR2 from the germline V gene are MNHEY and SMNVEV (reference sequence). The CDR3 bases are TGTGCCAGCAGACCGGGACAGGGGGCTTCGGGAAACACCATATATTTT. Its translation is CASRPGQGASGNTIYF.

Here the CDR3 DNA reads TGTGCCAGCAGGTCGCCAGGTACCGAGAACTCCTACAATGAGCAGTTCTTC. It specifies CASRSPGTENSYNEQFF. This chain connects TRBV11-2 to TRBJ2-1; no clear D. Deletions cut 6 bases from V and 0 bases from J, with 18 bases between. CDR1 and CDR2 from the germline V gene are SGHAT and FQNNGV. This CDR3 has 17 residues.

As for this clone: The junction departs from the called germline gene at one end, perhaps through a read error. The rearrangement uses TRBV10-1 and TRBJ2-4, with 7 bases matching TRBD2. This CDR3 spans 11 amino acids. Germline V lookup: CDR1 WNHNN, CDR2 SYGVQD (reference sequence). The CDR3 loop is CASSSGAVTHF. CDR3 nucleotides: TGCGCCAGCAGCAGCGGGGCAGTTACGCACTTC.

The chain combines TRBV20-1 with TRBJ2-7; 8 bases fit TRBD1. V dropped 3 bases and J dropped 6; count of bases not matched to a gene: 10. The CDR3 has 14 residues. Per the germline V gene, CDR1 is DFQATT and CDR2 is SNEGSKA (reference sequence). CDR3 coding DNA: TGCAGTGCTAGTGATGTGACAGGGGCCAGCGAGCAGTACTTC. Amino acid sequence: CSASDVTGASEQYF.

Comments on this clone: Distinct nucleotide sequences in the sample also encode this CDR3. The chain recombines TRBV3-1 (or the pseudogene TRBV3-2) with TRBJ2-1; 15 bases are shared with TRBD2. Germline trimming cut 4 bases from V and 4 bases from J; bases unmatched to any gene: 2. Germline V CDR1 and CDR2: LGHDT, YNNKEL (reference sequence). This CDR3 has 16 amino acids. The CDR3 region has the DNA TGTGCCAGCAGCCGGGGACTAGCGGGAGGATACAATGAGCAGTTCTTC. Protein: CASSRGLAGGYNEQFF.

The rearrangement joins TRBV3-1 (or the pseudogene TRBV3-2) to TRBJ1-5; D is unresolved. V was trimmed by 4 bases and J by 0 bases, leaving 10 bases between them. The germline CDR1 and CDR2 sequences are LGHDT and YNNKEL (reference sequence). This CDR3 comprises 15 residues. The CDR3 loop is CASSPTFRSNQPQHF. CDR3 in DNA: TGTGCCAGCAGCCCGACATTCCGTAGCAATCAGCCCCAGCATTTT.

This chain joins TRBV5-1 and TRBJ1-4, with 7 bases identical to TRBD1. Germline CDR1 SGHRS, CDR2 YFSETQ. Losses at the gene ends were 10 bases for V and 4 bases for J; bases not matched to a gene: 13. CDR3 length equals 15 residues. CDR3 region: CAFSGTDSFNEKLFF. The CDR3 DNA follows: TGCGCCTTCAGCGGGACAGACTCTTTTAATGAAAAACTGTTTTTT.

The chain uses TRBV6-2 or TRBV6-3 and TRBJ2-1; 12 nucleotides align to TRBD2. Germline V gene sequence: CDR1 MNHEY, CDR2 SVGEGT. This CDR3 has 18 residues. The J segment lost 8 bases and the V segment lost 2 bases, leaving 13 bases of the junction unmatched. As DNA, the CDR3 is TGTGCCAGCAGTTACCTGACTAGCGGGAGATCAATTGGCGATGAGCAGTTCTTC. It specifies CASSYLTSGRSIGDEQFF.

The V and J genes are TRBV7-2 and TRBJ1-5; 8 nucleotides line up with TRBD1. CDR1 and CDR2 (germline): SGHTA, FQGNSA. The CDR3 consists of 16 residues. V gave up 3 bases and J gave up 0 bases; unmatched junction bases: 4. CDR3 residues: CASSFTGGDSNQPQHF. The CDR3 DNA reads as TGTGCCAGCAGCTTTACAGGGGGAGATAGCAATCAGCCCCAGCATTTT.

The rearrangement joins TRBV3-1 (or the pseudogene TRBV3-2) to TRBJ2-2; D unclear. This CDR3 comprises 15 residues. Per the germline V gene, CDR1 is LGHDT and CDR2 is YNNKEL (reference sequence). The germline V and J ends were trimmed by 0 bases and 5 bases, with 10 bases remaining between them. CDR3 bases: TGTGCCAGCAGCCAAGAGGGCACCCGAACCGGGGAGCTGTTTTTT. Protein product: CASSQEGTRTGELFF.

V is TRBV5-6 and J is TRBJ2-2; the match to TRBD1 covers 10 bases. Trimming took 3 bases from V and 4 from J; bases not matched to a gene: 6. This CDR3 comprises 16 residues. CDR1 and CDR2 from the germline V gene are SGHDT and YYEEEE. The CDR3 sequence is CASSWPGQGPTGELFF. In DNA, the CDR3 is TGTGCCAGCAGCTGGCCGGGACAGGGGCCCACCGGGGAGCTGTTTTTT. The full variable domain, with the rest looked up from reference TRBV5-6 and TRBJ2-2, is DAGVTQSPTHLIKTRGQQVTLRCSPKSGHDTVSWYQQALGQGPQFIFQYYEEEERQRGNFPDRFSGHQFPNYSSELNVNALLLGDSALYLCASSWPGQGPTGELFFGEGSRLTVL.

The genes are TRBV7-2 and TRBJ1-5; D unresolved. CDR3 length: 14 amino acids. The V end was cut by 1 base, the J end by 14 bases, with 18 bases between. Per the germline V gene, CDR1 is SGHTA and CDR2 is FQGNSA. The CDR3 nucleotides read TGTGCCAGCAGCTTAGAGGTTCGTGGGCGGCTGGAGCATTTT. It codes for CASSLEVRGRLEHF.

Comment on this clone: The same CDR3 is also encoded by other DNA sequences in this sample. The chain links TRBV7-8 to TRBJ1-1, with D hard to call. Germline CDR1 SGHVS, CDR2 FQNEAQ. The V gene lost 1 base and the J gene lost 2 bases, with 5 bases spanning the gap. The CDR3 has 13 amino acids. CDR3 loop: CASSLGSNTEAFF. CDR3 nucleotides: TGTGCCAGCAGCTTAGGGTCTAACACTGAAGCTTTCTTT.